These T cell receptor beta chains were read from a single sample in a study of cytomegalovirus exposure and HLA in healthy donors. TCRdb's table, derived via immunoSEQ multiplex PCR, lists solely in-frame clones and lacks some. The sample has 200,000 to 250,000 clones, approximately 82% seen once. Input material: PBMCs. These receptors were collected from a male donor in good health and CMV-seronegative. Both conserved end residues are part of each CDR3. D genes are given only for firm matches. The size field is filled for only some rows; it gives once, few, many or a size class.

clone_size,j_call,d_call,v_call,cdr3_nt,cdr3_aa
-,TRBJ2-1,-,TRBV6-4,TGTGCCAGCAGTGACTTCGGCGGGACAGCCTCCTACAATGAGCAGTTCTTC,CASSDFGGTASYNEQFF
-,TRBJ2-2,-,TRBV7-8,TGTGCCAGCAGCTTAGAAATCCAGAACACCGGGGAGCTGTTTTTT,CASSLEIQNTGELFF
-,TRBJ2-7,TRBD1,TRBV29-1,TGCAGCGTTAAACGGACAGGTGAAGCGCAGTACTTC,CSVKRTGEAQYF
-,TRBJ1-1,-,TRBV28,TGTGCCAGCCACCGGCCGGTAGGGGCTGAAGCTTTCTTT,CASHRPVGAEAFF
-,TRBJ2-2,TRBD2,TRBV9,TGTGCCAGCAGCGTAGATATTAGCGGGAATAGCGGGGAGCTGTTTTTT,CASSVDISGNSGELFF
-,TRBJ2-1,-,TRBV21-1,TGTGCCAGCAGCAAAGCGCCTGAGACTAGCGGGTACAATGAGCAGTTCTTC,CASSKAPETSGYNEQFF
-,TRBJ2-3,-,TRBV7-9,TGTGCCAGCAGCTTAGCGGCTAGCACAGATACGCAGTATTTT,CASSLAASTDTQYF
-,TRBJ2-3,TRBD2,TRBV7-3,TGTGCCAGCAGCTCCCGAGCGGGAGAGGACACAGATACGCAGTATTTT,CASSSRAGEDTDTQYF
once,TRBJ2-7,-,TRBV28,TGTGCCAGCAGTTTACGGACTCCCAACTCCTACGAGCAGTACTTC,CASSLRTPNSYEQYF
-,TRBJ2-5,TRBD1,TRBV28,TGTGCCAGCAGCGAATCCGGGACAGGGGGTCGGGAGCAGTACTTC,CASSESGTGGREQYF
-,TRBJ1-1,-,TRBV5-1,TGCGCCAGCAGCTTGGTCAGGGTCGACGGTGGTGAAGCTTTCTTT,CASSLVRVDGGEAFF
-,TRBJ1-5,-,TRBV6-5,TGTGCCAGCAGTGAAAGGACTGGAAAGAGCCCCCAGCATTTT,CASSERTGKSPQHF
-,TRBJ2-5,TRBD2,TRBV7-9,TGTGCCAGCAGCTTGGGACTAGCCGCAGAGACCCAGTACTTC,CASSLGLAAETQYF
-,TRBJ2-7,TRBD1,TRBV6-4,TGTGCCAGCAGTGGGGACAGGGGACCCTACGAGCAGTACTTC,CASSGDRGPYEQYF
-,TRBJ1-5,-,TRBV21-1,TGTGCCAGCAGCAAAGGACAGGTTGCGAGCCCCCAGCATTTT,CASSKGQVASPQHF
once,TRBJ2-7,-,TRBV14,TGTGCCAGCAGCCTAAGATGGAACAGCTACGAGCAGTACTTC,CASSLRWNSYEQYF
-,TRBJ1-1,-,TRBV6-5,TGTGCCAGCAGTTCCTTCCGGGGGAACACTGAAGCTTTCTTT,CASSSFRGNTEAFF
-,TRBJ2-7,TRBD2,TRBV5-4,TGTGCCAGCAGCCGGACTAGCGGGGGGCTAAGCTCCTACGAGCAGTACTTC,CASSRTSGGLSSYEQYF
-,TRBJ2-1,TRBD1,TRBV6-1,TGTGCCAGCAGTGAGGTCTTGGGACAGTCCTACAATGAGCAGTTCTTC,CASSEVLGQSYNEQFF
-,TRBJ1-5,TRBD1,TRBV6-5,TGTGCCAGCAGTGCAGGGGGAAATCAGCCCCAGCATTTT,CASSAGGNQPQHF
-,TRBJ2-7,TRBD1,TRBV6-5,TGTGCCAGCAGTTACGGGACAGGACACTACGAGCAGTACTTC,CASSYGTGHYEQYF
-,TRBJ1-1,-,TRBV4-2,TGTGCCAGCAGCCTCCAGGGTCATGGCGCTGAAGCTTTCTTT,CASSLQGHGAEAFF
-,TRBJ2-3,-,TRBV5-4,TGTGCCAGCAGCTTGGAGCCAACAGATACGCAGTATTTT,CASSLEPTDTQYF
-,TRBJ2-4,TRBD1,TRBV19,TGTGCCAGTAAGGCGTTGGACAGGGGGGACATTCAGTACTTC,CASKALDRGDIQYF
-,TRBJ2-7,-,TRBV19,TGTGCCAGTAAGTCGGTCGGGAGCTCCTACGAGCAGTACTTC,CASKSVGSSYEQYF
-,TRBJ1-1,-,TRBV10-2,TGCGCCAGCAGGACAGTGAACACTGAAGCTTTCTTT,CASRTVNTEAFF